This T cell receptor (beta chain) was profiled in a study of cytomegalovirus exposure and HLA in healthy donors. Study-level results: There were under 200 TCR beta chains listed as cytomegalovirus-associated. Later analysis identified some 16,000 TCR beta sequences associated with HLA alleles, using a false discovery rate threshold of 0.05.

The PCR contained 60 Vbeta and 13 Jbeta primers. Per the study methods: The count from a later analysis was about 80 million unique TCR beta chains, some 12 million of them shared. The repertoire was sequenced with immunoSEQ multiplex PCR; TCRdb's copy has only in-frame clones and lacks some. Clone size and V and J calls were adopted from that table, with D and trimming inferred from the DNA. The sample totals around 100,000 clones. Note on this clone: Its antigen is not identified.

The V gene's germline CDR1 is LNHDA and CDR2 SQIVND (reference sequence). The V and J ends lost 6 bases and 0 bases, in that order; junction bases with no gene match: 5. The CDR3 consists of 15 residues. The rearrangement joins TRBV19 to TRBJ2-1, with TRBD2 identical over 7 bases. The sequence was collected from a man in his forties in good health and CMV-seropositive. Input material: PBMCs. The DNA for the CDR3 is TGTGCCAGTAGCCCTAGCGGACTCTCCTACAATGAGCAGTTCTTC. This translates into CASSPSGLSYNEQFF.